The present T cell receptor (beta chain) was sequenced within a study of neurological immune-mediated disorders. Findings and caveats of the study: TCR-beta repertoires seemed private in all groups, with no expanded CDR3 amino acid sequences shared. Grouping of repertoires by phylogeny put those of 18 of 34 multiple sclerosis patients into a single related-CDR3 cluster, a possible signature.

5'RACE with 10-nucleotide random UMIs generated the cDNA. TCRdb independently ran MiXCR on the 5' RACE reads; one entry per CDR3 protein. The data hold around 25,000 distinct CDR3 sequences, with more than 2% observed a single time. The unsorted libraries were made from 2 million PBMCs kept at -80 C. With termini counted, the CDR3 has 14 amino acids. Germline values: CDR1 SGDLS, CDR2 YYNGEE. This clonotype was seen at least ten times. The antigen is not known. The DNA is omitted, as the CDR3 cannot be located on it reliably, and the CDR3 follows TCRdb's listing. V and J are TRBV9 and TRBJ1-6; the table's TRBD1 call for D was not verified on the DNA. The receptor comes from a woman between 50 and 59 years old with multiple sclerosis. Material for sequencing was PBMCs. CDR3 amino acids: CASSVVGQGSPLNF.